Presented here are 29 T cell receptor beta chains from one specimen sequenced in a study of T-cell reconstitution after alpha-beta-depleted transplantation in children. As it was prepared, the TCRbeta library received unique molecular identifiers. TCRdb re-analysed the PCR reads in MiXCR, keeping a single row per CDR3 protein. The sample contains about 580,000 distinct CDR3 sequences, 23% of which appear only once. The sample in question was PBMCs, mostly from graft donor cells, obtained 360 days after TCRalphabeta/CD19-depleted stem cell transplant. These TCRs come from a boy in the first two years of life who had a stem cell transplant for acute myeloid leukemia, so the T cells may come from the graft donor.

The chain couples TRBV18 to TRBJ2-3; D possibly corresponds to TRBD2 (6 bases). The CDR3 is 15 residues long. The V gene lost 4 bases and the J gene lost 1 base, with 12 bases spanning the gap. Germline V gives CDR1 KGHSH, CDR2 LQKENI. This CDR3 reads CASSLTGVGTDTQYF. DNA of the CDR3: TGTGCCAGCTCACTAACGGGGGTAGGCACAGATACGCAGTATTTT.

This clonotype was seen at least ten times. The chain links TRBV28 to TRBJ1-1; a weak D match, TRBD1 (6 bases). Per the germline V gene, CDR1 is MDHEN and CDR2 is SYDVKM. The CDR3 loop spans 14 amino acids. V was clipped by 5 bases and J by 1 base, with 11 bases between them. This CDR3 is CASSLQGGNTEAFF. DNA of the CDR3: TGTGCCAGCAGTCTACAGGGTGGGAACACTGAAGCTTTCTTT.

This clonotype showed up many times. One end of the junction does not line up with germline, which may come from a read error. The chain carries TRBV29-1 and TRBJ2-1; a possible D gene is TRBD1 (6 bases). The germline CDR1 and CDR2 sequences are SQVTM and ANQGSEA. The CDR3 covers 12 residues. This CDR3 is CSGGHSFNEQFF. The CDR3 bases are TGCAGCGGGGGACATTCCTTCAATGAGCAGTTCTTC.

This chain links TRBV5-1 with TRBJ1-2; D perhaps matches TRBD1 (6 bases). CDR3 length equals 14 residues. Trimming shortened V by 4 bases and J by 4 bases, and 14 bases separated the two germline ends. Germline loops: CDR1 SGHRS, CDR2 YFSETQ. In nucleotides, the CDR3 is TGCGCCAGCAGCCCAAGACAGGAGTCCTATGGCTACACCTTC. Translated: CASSPRQESYGYTF.

This clonotype was counted only a few times. J is TRBJ2-7 and V is TRBV25-1, with D unresolved. This CDR3 is 13 amino acids long. The V end lost 4 bases, the J end lost 3 bases, and 10 bases lay between the germline ends. CDR1 is MGHDK, CDR2 SYGVNS, per germline. The CDR3 here is CASSGAAFYEQYF. In DNA, the CDR3 is TGTGCCAGCAGTGGTGCAGCGTTCTACGAGCAGTACTTC.

This clonotype was counted between two and nine times. The V gene is TRBV20-1, the J gene TRBJ1-6, with D possibly TRBD1 on 6 matching bases. V lost 3 bases, J lost 9 bases, and 15 bases lay in between. The germline CDR1 and CDR2 sequences are DFQATT and SNEGSKA (reference sequence). CDR3 length equals 14 residues. CDR3 amino acids: CSASKEGVGSPLHF. Written as DNA, the CDR3 is TGCAGTGCTAGTAAGGAGGGGGTCGGTTCACCCCTCCACTTT.

In its sample, this clonotype was seen a few times. This chain connects TRBV6-5 to TRBJ1-4, with a possible D match to TRBD1 (6 bases). Trimming pared 6 bases from V and 4 bases from J, leaving 12 bases between. Germline V gene data show CDR1 as MNHEY and CDR2 as SVGAGI. The CDR3 is made up of 14 amino acids. CDR3 loop: CASSHREGNEKLFF. The DNA for the CDR3 is TGTGCCAGCAGCCACAGGGAGGGTAATGAAAAACTGTTTTTT.

This chain uses TRBV20-1 with TRBJ1-1; unclear D gene. Germline V gives CDR1 DFQATT, CDR2 SNEGSKA (reference sequence). The CDR3 runs to 12 residues. V gave up 3 bases and J gave up 5 bases, with 10 bases separating them. CDR3 loop: CSARRERTEAFF. The DNA for the CDR3 is TGCAGTGCTAGGAGGGAGCGGACTGAAGCTTTCTTT.

This clonotype has more than one count but fewer than ten. The DNA for the CDR3 is TGTGCCAGCAGGATAGCGGGGGGGAGCACAGATACGCAGTATTTT. This sequence encodes CASRIAGGSTDTQYF. This rearrangement joins TRBV7-9 to TRBJ2-3; TRBD2 matches at 11 bases. Germline CDR1 reads SEHNR; CDR2 reads FQNEAQ (reference sequence). The CDR3 sequence is 15 residues long. Losses at the gene ends were 6 bases for V and 0 bases for J; bases not matched to a gene: 2.

This clonotype was seen more than once but under ten times. V is TRBV18 and J is TRBJ2-1; D gene unclear. The CDR3 is 17 residues long. V lost 3 bases, J lost 0 bases, and 15 bases lay in between. Germline V CDR1 and CDR2: KGHSH, LQKENI. CDR3 amino acids: CASSPKPGASSYNEQFF. In nucleotides, the CDR3 is TGTGCCAGCTCACCCAAACCCGGAGCGAGCTCCTACAATGAGCAGTTCTTC.

The chain combines TRBV4-3 with TRBJ2-1; 9 positions match TRBD2. This CDR3 has 16 residues. V trimming: 0 bases; J trimming: 4 bases; junction bases outside the gene matches: 4. Germline assignment: CDR1 LGHNA and CDR2 YSLEER. This CDR3 reads CASSQDQAGGYNEQFF. In nucleotides, the CDR3 is TGCGCCAGCAGCCAAGACCAAGCGGGGGGTTACAATGAGCAGTTCTTC.

The chain uses TRBV30 and TRBJ2-1; 8 bases are a match to TRBD2. The CDR3 has 16 residues. V lost 2 bases, J lost 3 bases, and 9 bases stayed unmatched. Germline V gene sequence: CDR1 GTSNPN, CDR2 SVGIG (reference sequence). The CDR3 DNA is TGTGCCTGGAGTACCCCGAGCGGGGGCGGCTACAATGAGCAGTTCTTC. Protein sequence: CAWSTPSGGGYNEQFF.

This clonotype has only a few counts. This chain connects TRBV27 to TRBJ2-7; TRBD2 matches 10 bases. Germline values: CDR1 MNHEY, CDR2 SMNVEV (reference sequence). The V gene end was trimmed by 2 bases and the J gene end by 7 bases; junction bases not matched to a gene: 8. This CDR3 comprises 15 residues. CDR3 residues: CASSLQAGGPEEQYF. The CDR3 bases are TGTGCCAGCAGTTTACAAGCGGGGGGGCCGGAGGAGCAGTACTTC.

The table lists this clonotype with a few counts. The chain joins TRBV20-1 to TRBJ1-4; D may be TRBD1 (5 bases). Germline CDR1 and CDR2: DFQATT and SNEGSKA (reference sequence). The CDR3 extends over 14 amino acids. Trimming removed 2 bases at V and 5 bases at J, with 12 bases between. CDR3 nucleotides: TGCAGTGCTAGACAGGGTTCTCCGAATGAAAAACTGTTTTTT. As protein: CSARQGSPNEKLFF.

The chain has TRBV6-5 and TRBJ1-5; 7 bases are a match to TRBD1. The CDR3 contains 14 residues. Germline CDR1 is MNHEY and CDR2 is SVGAGI. Trimming removed 2 bases from V and 6 bases from J; junction bases left unmatched: 4. The CDR3 here is CASSYRQGGQPQHF. CDR3 coding DNA: TGTGCCAGCAGTTACCGGCAGGGGGGTCAGCCCCAGCATTTT.

This clonotype was seen only a few times. The chain employs TRBV4-3 and TRBJ2-1, with 8 bases fitting TRBD2. V was pared by 1 base and J by 4 bases, with 6 bases of the junction left unmatched. Germline V lookup: CDR1 LGHNA, CDR2 YSLEER. The CDR3 runs to 16 residues. CDR3 nucleotide sequence: TGCGCCAGCAGCCAAGTGGTCGGGACTAGTTACAATGAGCAGTTCTTC. Protein product: CASSQVVGTSYNEQFF.

The chain couples TRBV7-2 to TRBJ2-1; D may match TRBD1 or TRBD2 (5 bases each). Germline values: CDR1 SGHTA, CDR2 FQGNSA. V was shortened by 5 bases and J by 3 bases, with 17 bases between the two germline ends. CDR3 length: 16 residues. CDR3 coding DNA: TGTGCCAGCAGCCCCTGGGGGACGTTGTTCTACAATGAGCAGTTCTTC. Its protein product is CASSPWGTLFYNEQFF.

CDR3 loop: CASSSPDGTTNEKLFF. In nucleotides, the CDR3 is TGCGCCAGCAGCTCCCCGGACGGGACAACTAATGAAAAACTGTTTTTT. The V gene is TRBV5-1, the J gene TRBJ1-4; no clear D gene. CDR1 is SGHRS and CDR2 is YFSETQ in the germline V gene. This CDR3 has 16 residues. V was shortened by 3 bases and J by 0 bases, with 12 bases between the two germline ends.

This clonotype was seen a handful of times. The chain has TRBV7-2 and TRBJ2-3, with D tentatively TRBD2 (5 bases). Germline V lookup: CDR1 SGHTA, CDR2 FQGNSA. The CDR3 totals 14 residues. Trimming removed 1 base from V and 6 bases from J, with 11 bases in between. For the CDR3, the DNA is TGTGCCAGCAGCTTAGTTTCGGGGAAGGATACGCAGTATTTT. This encodes CASSLVSGKDTQYF.

This clonotype has just a few counts. The chain recombines TRBV7-9 with TRBJ2-3, with D unresolved. The V gene's germline CDR1 is SEHNR and CDR2 FQNEAQ (reference sequence). This CDR3 region has 14 residues. Trimming stripped 0 bases from V and 4 bases from J, with 8 bases between. The CDR3: CASSLARAPDTQYF. In DNA, the CDR3 is TGTGCCAGCAGCTTAGCCCGTGCCCCAGATACGCAGTATTTT. The variable domain in full, with the rest retrieved from reference TRBV7-9 and TRBJ2-3, is DTGVSQNPRHKITKRGQNVTFRCDPISEHNRLYWYRQTLGQGPEFLTYFQNEAQLEKSRLLSDRFSAERPKGSFSTLEIQRTEQGDSAMYLCASSLARAPDTQYFGPGTRLTVL.

This clonotype was seen ten or more times. The rearrangement uses TRBV27 and TRBJ1-4; TRBD1 might be the D (6 bases). This CDR3 spans 14 amino acids. The germline V gene encodes CDR1 MNHEY and CDR2 SMNVEV (reference sequence). Trimming took off 7 bases at V and 0 bases at J, with 9 bases between the two ends. Here the CDR3 reads CASKGDATNEKLFF. CDR3 nucleotide sequence: TGTGCCAGCAAGGGGGACGCAACTAATGAAAAACTGTTTTTT.

This clonotype was seen more than once but under ten times. The chain is built from TRBV21-1 and TRBJ2-7; TRBD1, as called in the table, went unchecked against the DNA. TRBV21-1 is a recognized pseudogene. CDR3 size: 16 residues. For the CDR3, the DNA is TGTGCCAGCAGCACTCGAAGGGAAACAGGGGACTACGAGCAGTACTTC. This translates into CASSTRRETGDYEQYF.

This clonotype was counted at least ten times. This chain uses TRBV13 with TRBJ2-4; D gene unclear. The CDR3 has 14 residues. CDR1 PRHDT and CDR2 FYEKMQ come from the germline V gene (reference sequence). Deletions cut 0 bases from V and 1 base from J, with 4 bases between. CDR3 DNA: TGTGCCAGCAGCTTAGGTGTGGCCAAAAACATTCAGTACTTC. Its translation is CASSLGVAKNIQYF.

This clonotype has more than one count but fewer than ten. The V gene is TRBV2, the J gene TRBJ2-3, with unresolved D. The germline gives CDR1 SNHLY, CDR2 FYNNEI. V lost 8 bases and J lost 8, with 8 bases in between. CDR3 size: 10 residues. Written as DNA, the CDR3 is TGTGCCAGCCGGCGAGGTACGCAGTATTTT. It is translated as CASRRGTQYF.

There are many counts of this clonotype. This CDR3 reads CASSPAPQDTQYF. The CDR3 coding sequence is TGTGCCAGCAGCCCGGCGCCACAAGATACGCAGTATTTT. V usage is TRBV5-6 and J usage is TRBJ2-3, with D uncertain. V dropped 4 bases and J dropped 5 bases, with 11 bases sitting between them. The CDR3 length is 13 residues. Germline V gene lookup returns CDR1 SGHDT and CDR2 YYEEEE.

The table lists this clonotype with many counts. The chain combines TRBV12-3 or TRBV12-4 with TRBJ2-2, with TRBD1 matching over 7 bases. The J segment lost 7 bases and the V segment lost 2 bases, leaving 4 bases of the junction unmatched. The CDR3 loop spans 14 amino acids. For the CDR3, the DNA is TGTGCCAGCAGTTTAAACGGGGACAGCGGGGAGCTGTTTTTT. Translated: CASSLNGDSGELFF.

This clonotype was detected a few times. The chain is built from TRBV9 and TRBJ2-3, with D perhaps TRBD1 (5 bases). The CDR3 consists of 16 residues. CDR1 is SGDLS and CDR2 is YYNGEE in the germline V gene. V shed 0 bases and J shed 0 bases, with 11 bases lying between them. CDR3 in DNA: TGTGCCAGCAGCGTAGAAGGGGATTCTAGCACAGATACGCAGTATTTT. Encoded protein: CASSVEGDSSTDTQYF.

This clonotype was observed a few times. The V call is TRBV6-4, the J call TRBJ2-2; TRBD1 matches at 8 bases. This CDR3 comprises 15 residues. Germline V gives CDR1 MRHNA, CDR2 SNTAGT. The trim removed 5 bases at V and 6 bases at J, leaving 8 bases unmatched. The chain's CDR3 is CASSPGQELPGELFF. CDR3 nucleotide sequence: TGTGCCAGCAGTCCGGGACAGGAACTCCCCGGGGAGCTGTTTTTT.

This clonotype was found many times. The J gene is TRBJ2-3, the V gene TRBV29-1; possibly TRBD1 or TRBD2 for D (6 bases each). Germline loops: CDR1 SQVTM, CDR2 ANQGSEA. This CDR3 comprises 13 residues. V was shortened by 7 bases and J by 4 bases, with 15 bases between the two germline ends. The CDR3 DNA follows: TGCAGCGCCCTCCCCGGGGGCCCAGATACGCAGTATTTT. Translation: CSALPGGPDTQYF.